This T cell receptor (beta chain) was sequenced during a study of chronic HIV infection and antiretroviral therapy. In this sample, this clonotype turned up a few times. TCRdb independently ran MiXCR on the 5' RACE reads; one entry per CDR3 protein. The sample lists around 30,000 distinct CDR3 sequences, about 8.6% seen once, with about 2.4% in the top ten. Per the germline V gene, CDR1 is SGHDN and CDR2 is FVKESK. Between the trimmed V and J ends, which lost 0 bases and 15 bases, there was a span of 15 bases. The length of the CDR3 is 13 residues. This rearrangement joins TRBV14 to TRBJ2-1, with D perhaps TRBD1 (5 bases). The sample consisted of peripheral blood. This TCR derives from an adult who had HIV and had not received antiretroviral therapy, or was an uninfected healthy control (not recorded which). CDR3 bases: TGTGCCAGCAGCCAAGATAGAACAGGCGGACGGTTCTTC. It translates to CASSQDRTGGRFF.